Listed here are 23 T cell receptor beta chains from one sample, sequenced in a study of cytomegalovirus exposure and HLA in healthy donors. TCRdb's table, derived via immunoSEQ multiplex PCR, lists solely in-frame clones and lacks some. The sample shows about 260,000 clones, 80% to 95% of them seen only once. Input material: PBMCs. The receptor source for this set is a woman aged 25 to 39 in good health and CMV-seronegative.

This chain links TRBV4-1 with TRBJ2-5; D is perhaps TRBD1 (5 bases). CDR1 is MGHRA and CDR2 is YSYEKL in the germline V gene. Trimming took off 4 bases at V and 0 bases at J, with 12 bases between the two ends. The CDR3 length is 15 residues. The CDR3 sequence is CASSRSTGDQETQYF. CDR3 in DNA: TGCGCCAGCAGCCGAAGTACAGGAGACCAAGAGACCCAGTACTTC.

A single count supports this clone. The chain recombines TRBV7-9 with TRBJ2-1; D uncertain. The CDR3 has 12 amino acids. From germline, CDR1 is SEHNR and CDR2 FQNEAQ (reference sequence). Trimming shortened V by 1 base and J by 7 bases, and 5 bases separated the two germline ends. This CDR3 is CASSLVVNEQFF. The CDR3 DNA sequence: TGTGCCAGCAGCTTAGTTGTTAATGAGCAGTTCTTC. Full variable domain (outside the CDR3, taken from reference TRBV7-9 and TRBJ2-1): DTGVSQNPRHKITKRGQNVTFRCDPISEHNRLYWYRQTLGQGPEFLTYFQNEAQLEKSRLLSDRFSAERPKGSFSTLEIQRTEQGDSAMYLCASSLVVNEQFFGPGTRLTVL.

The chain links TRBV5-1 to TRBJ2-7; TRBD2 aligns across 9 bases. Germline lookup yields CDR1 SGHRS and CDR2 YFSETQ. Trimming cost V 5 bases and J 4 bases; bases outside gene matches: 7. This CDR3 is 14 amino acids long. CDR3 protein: CASRPIAGAYEQYF. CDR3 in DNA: TGCGCCAGCAGACCTATAGCGGGAGCGTACGAGCAGTACTTC.

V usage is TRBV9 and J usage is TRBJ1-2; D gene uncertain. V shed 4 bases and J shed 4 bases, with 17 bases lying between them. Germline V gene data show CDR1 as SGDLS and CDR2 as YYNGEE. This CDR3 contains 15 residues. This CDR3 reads CASSQTELGSYGYTF. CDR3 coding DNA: TGTGCCAGCAGCCAAACGGAGCTGGGAAGCTATGGCTACACCTTC. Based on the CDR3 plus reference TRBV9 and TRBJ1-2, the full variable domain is DSGVTQTPKHLITATGQRVTLRCSPRSGDLSVYWYQQSLDQGLQFLIQYYNGEERAKGNILERFSAQQFPDLHSELNLSSLELGDSALYFCASSQTELGSYGYTFGSGTRLTVV.

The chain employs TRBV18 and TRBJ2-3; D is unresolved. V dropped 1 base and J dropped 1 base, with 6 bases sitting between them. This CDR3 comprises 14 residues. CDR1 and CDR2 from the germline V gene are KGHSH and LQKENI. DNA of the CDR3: TGTGCCAGCTCACCACAGGGTCGCACAGATACGCAGTATTTT. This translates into CASSPQGRTDTQYF.

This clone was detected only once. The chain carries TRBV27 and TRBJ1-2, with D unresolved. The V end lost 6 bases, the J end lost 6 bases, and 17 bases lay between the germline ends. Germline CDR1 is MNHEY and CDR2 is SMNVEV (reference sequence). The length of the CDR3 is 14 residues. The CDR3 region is CASRSTTGFNGYTF. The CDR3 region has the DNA TGTGCCAGCAGGTCTACCACGGGGTTTAATGGCTACACCTTC.

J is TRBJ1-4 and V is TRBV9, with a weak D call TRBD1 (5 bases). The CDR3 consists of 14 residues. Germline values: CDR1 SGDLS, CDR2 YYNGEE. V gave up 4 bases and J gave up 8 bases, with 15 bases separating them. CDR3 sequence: CASSNRGDGEKLFF. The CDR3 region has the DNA TGTGCCAGCAGCAACCGGGGGGACGGCGAAAAACTGTTTTTT. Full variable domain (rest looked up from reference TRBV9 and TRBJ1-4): DSGVTQTPKHLITATGQRVTLRCSPRSGDLSVYWYQQSLDQGLQFLIQYYNGEERAKGNILERFSAQQFPDLHSELNLSSLELGDSALYFCASSNRGDGEKLFFGSGTQLSVL.

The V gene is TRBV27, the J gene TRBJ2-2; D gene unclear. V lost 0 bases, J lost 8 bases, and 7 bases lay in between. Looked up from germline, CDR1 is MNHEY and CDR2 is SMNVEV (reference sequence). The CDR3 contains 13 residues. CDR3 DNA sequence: TGTGCCAGCAGTTTATCATGGGCTGGGGAGCTGTTTTTT. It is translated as CASSLSWAGELFF.

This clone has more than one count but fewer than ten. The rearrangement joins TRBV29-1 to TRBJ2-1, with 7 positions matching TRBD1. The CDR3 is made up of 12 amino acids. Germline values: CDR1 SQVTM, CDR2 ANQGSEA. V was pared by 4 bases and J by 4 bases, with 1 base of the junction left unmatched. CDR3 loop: CSVVGQYNEQFF. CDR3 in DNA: TGCAGCGTTGTGGGACAGTACAATGAGCAGTTCTTC.

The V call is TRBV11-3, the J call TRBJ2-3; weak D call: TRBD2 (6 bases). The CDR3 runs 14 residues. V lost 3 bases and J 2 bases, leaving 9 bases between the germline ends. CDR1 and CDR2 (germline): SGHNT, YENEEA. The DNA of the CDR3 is TGTGCCAGCAGCTTCGGGGGTCTCACAGATACGCAGTATTTT. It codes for CASSFGGLTDTQYF. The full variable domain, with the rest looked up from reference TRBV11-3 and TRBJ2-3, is EAGVVQSPRYKIIEKKQPVAFWCNPISGHNTLYWYLQNLGQGPELLIRYENEEAVDDSQLPKDRFSAERLKGVDSTLKIQPAELGDSAVYLCASSFGGLTDTQYFGPGTRLTVL.

Here the CDR3 DNA reads TGCGCCAGCAGCCCGCAAGGGGCAGTCTACGAGCAGTACTTC. Translating gives CASSPQGAVYEQYF. The V and J genes are TRBV5-1 and TRBJ2-7, with D perhaps matching TRBD1 (5 bases). CDR1 is SGHRS and CDR2 is YFSETQ in the germline V gene. V lost 4 bases to trimming and J lost 3 bases, with 14 bases between them. The CDR3 consists of 14 residues.

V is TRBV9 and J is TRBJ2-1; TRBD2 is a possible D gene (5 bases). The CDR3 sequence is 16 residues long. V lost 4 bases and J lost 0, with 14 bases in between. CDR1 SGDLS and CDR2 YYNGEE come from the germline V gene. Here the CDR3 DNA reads TGTGCCAGCAGCTCAGATAGCGAGAGCTCCTACAATGAGCAGTTCTTC. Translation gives CASSSDSESSYNEQFF.

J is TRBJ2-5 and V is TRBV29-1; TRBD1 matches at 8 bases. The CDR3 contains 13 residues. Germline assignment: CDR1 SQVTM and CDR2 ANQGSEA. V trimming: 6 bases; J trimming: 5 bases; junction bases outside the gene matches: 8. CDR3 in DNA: TGCAGCGTCGGAACAGGGGGAGTTGAGACCCAGTACTTC. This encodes CSVGTGGVETQYF.

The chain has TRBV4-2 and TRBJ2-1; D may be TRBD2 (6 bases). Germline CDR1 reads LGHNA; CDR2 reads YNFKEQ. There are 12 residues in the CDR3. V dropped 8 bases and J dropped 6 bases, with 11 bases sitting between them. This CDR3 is CASRREGNEQFF. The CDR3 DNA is TGTGCCAGCCGGAGGGAAGGCAATGAGCAGTTCTTC.

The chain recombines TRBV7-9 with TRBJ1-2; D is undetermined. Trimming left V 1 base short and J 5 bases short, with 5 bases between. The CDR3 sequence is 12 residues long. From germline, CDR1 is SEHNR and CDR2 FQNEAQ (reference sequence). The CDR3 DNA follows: TGTGCCAGCAGCTTAGGTATTTATGGCTACACCTTC. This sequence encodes CASSLGIYGYTF.

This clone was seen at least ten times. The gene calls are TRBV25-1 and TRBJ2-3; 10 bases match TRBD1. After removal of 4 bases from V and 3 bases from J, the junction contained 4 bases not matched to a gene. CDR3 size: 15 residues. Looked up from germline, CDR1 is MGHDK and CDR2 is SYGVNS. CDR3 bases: TGTGCCAGCAGTGGACAGGGGGCGCGGACAGATACGCAGTATTTT. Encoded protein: CASSGQGARTDTQYF.

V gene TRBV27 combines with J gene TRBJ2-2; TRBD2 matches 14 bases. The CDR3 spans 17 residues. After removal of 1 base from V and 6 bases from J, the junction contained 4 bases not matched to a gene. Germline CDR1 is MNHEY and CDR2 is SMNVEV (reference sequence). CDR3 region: CASSLLGTSGRAGELFF. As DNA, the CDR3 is TGTGCCAGCAGTTTATTAGGGACTAGCGGGAGAGCCGGGGAGCTGTTTTTT.

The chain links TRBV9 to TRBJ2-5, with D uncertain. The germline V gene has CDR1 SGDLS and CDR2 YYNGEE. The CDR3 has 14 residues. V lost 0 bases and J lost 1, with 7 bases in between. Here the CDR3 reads CASSVGDFQETQYF. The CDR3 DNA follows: TGTGCCAGCAGCGTAGGGGATTTCCAAGAGACCCAGTACTTC.

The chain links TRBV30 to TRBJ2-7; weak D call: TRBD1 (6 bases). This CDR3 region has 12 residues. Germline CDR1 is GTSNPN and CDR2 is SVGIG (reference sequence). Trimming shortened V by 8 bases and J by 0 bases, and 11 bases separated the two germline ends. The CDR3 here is CAQGLSSYEQYF. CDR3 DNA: TGTGCCCAGGGGCTTTCCTCCTACGAGCAGTACTTC.

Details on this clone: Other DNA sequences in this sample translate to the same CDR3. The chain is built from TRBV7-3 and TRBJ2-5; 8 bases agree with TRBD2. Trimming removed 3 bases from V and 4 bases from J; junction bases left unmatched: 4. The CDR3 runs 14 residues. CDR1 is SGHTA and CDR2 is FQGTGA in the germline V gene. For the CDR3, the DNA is TGTGCCAGCAGCTTGGCGGGAGGCGGAGAGACCCAGTACTTC. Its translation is CASSLAGGGETQYF. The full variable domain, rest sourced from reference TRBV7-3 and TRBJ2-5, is GAGVSQTPSNKVTEKGKYVELRCDPISGHTALYWYRQSLGQGPEFLIYFQGTGAADDSGLPNDRFFAVRPEGSVSTLKIQRTERGDSAVYLCASSLAGGGETQYFGPGTRLLVL.

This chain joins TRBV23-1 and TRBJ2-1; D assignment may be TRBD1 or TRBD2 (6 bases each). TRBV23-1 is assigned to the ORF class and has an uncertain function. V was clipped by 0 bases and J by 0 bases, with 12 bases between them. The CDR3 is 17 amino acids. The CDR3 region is CASSQSSGASSYNEQFF. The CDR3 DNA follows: TGCGCCAGCAGTCAATCCTCGGGGGCCAGCTCCTACAATGAGCAGTTCTTC.

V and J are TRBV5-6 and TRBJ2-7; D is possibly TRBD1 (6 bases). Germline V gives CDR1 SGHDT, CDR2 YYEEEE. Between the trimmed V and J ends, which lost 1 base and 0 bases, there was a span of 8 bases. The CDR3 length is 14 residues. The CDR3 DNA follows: TGTGCCAGCAGCTTGTTGGGGGCCTCCTACGAGCAGTACTTC. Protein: CASSLLGASYEQYF.

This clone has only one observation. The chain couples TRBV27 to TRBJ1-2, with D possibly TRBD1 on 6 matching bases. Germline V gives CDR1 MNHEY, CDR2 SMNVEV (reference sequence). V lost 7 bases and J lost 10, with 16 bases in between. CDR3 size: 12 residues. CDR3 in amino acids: CASTTGMNDYTF. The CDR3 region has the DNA TGTGCCAGCACTACAGGGATGAATGACTACACCTTC.